These 17 T cell receptor beta chains came from one sample sequenced in a study of cytomegalovirus exposure and HLA in healthy donors. The PCR used 60 Vbeta and 13 Jbeta primers. TCRdb keeps only in-frame clones here, not all; method: immunoSEQ multiplex PCR. The sample has approximately 140,000 clones; roughly 77% are singletons. The sequenced sample was PBMCs. These receptor sequences come from a female donor in good health and CMV-seronegative.

This chain connects TRBV11-1 to TRBJ1-2, with D perhaps TRBD1 (6 bases). The germline V and J ends were trimmed by 5 bases and 4 bases, with 14 bases remaining between them. Germline V gene data show CDR1 as SGHAT and CDR2 as FQDESV (reference sequence). The CDR3 spans 14 residues. The CDR3 region is CASSHRGSGYGYTF. CDR3 in DNA: TGTGCCAGCAGCCATAGGGGGAGCGGCTATGGCTACACCTTC.

The CDR3 is CASSLTSGGLYEQYF. Written as DNA, the CDR3 is TGCGCCAGCAGCCTCACTAGCGGGGGGCTTTACGAGCAGTACTTC. This chain joins TRBV4-1 and TRBJ2-7; the match to TRBD2 covers 12 bases. The CDR3 contains 15 residues. CDR1 MGHRA and CDR2 YSYEKL come from the germline V gene. Germline trimming cut 4 bases from V and 4 bases from J; bases unmatched to any gene: 5.

V usage is TRBV6-5 and J usage is TRBJ1-2, with 7 bases identical to TRBD1. Per germline, CDR1 MNHEY and CDR2 SVGAGI. CDR3 size: 14 residues. Trimming took 8 bases from V and 6 from J; bases not matched to a gene: 12. The CDR3 nucleotides are TGTGCCAGCTGTGTGACAGGGAAAACGGATGGCTACACCTTC. Translation: CASCVTGKTDGYTF.

This rearrangement joins TRBV28 to TRBJ2-7, with 9 bases identical to TRBD1. Germline CDR1 MDHEN, CDR2 SYDVKM. The trim removed 6 bases at V and 2 bases at J, leaving 5 bases unmatched. This CDR3 spans 14 amino acids. The CDR3 DNA is TGTGCCAGCAGGTCCGGGACAGGGACCTACGAGCAGTACTTC. Its protein is CASRSGTGTYEQYF.

V usage is TRBV18 and J usage is TRBJ2-7; 10 bases match TRBD1. The germline CDR1 and CDR2 sequences are KGHSH and LQKENI. This CDR3 region has 17 residues. The V gene end was trimmed by 0 bases and the J gene end by 7 bases; junction bases not matched to a gene: 12. Here the CDR3 DNA reads TGTGCCAGCTCACCACCGGAACTAGGCGGGACAGGGGAAGAGCAGTACTTC. Its translation: CASSPPELGGTGEEQYF.

This chain joins TRBV12-2 and TRBJ2-5; TRBD2, the table's D call, lacks a check against the DNA. TRBV12-2 is deemed a pseudogene. This CDR3 is built from 16 residues. The CDR3 DNA is TGTGCAAGTCGCTTAATTAGCGGGGGGATATTAGAGACCCAGTACTTC. It is translated as CASRLISGGILETQYF.

The rearrangement links TRBV6-6 to TRBJ2-7; no definite D call. V gave up 2 bases and J gave up 3 bases, with 2 bases separating them. Germline CDR1 MNHNY, CDR2 SVGAGI (reference sequence). The CDR3 runs to 11 residues. The CDR3 reads CASSYHYEQYF. CDR3 nucleotide sequence: TGTGCCAGCAGTTACCACTACGAGCAGTACTTC.

This clone was counted once. The J gene is TRBJ2-7, the V gene TRBV5-6; D might be TRBD2 (8 bases). CDR3 length: 13 amino acids. Germline CDR1 SGHDT, CDR2 YYEEEE. V dropped 2 bases and J dropped 6 bases, with 12 bases sitting between them. The CDR3 coding sequence is TGTGCCAGCAGCTTCGGGAGGGGGCTCGAGCAGTACTTC. It yields the protein CASSFGRGLEQYF.

The rearrangement links TRBV6-1 to TRBJ1-4; 7 bases agree with TRBD1. The CDR3 length is 15 residues. Looked up from germline, CDR1 is MNHNS and CDR2 is SASEGT. With V trimmed by 6 bases and J by 5 bases, 9 bases remained unmatched. CDR3 region: CASRDRGRGNEKLFF. The CDR3 coding sequence is TGTGCCAGCAGAGATAGGGGGCGCGGGAATGAAAAACTGTTTTTT.

The chain is built from TRBV7-6 and TRBJ2-5, with TRBD2 identical over 7 bases. V shed 4 bases, J shed 9 bases, and the junction held 11 bases outside the gene matches. Germline V gene data show CDR1 as SGHVS and CDR2 as FNYEAQ. CDR3 length equals 14 residues. The CDR3 loop is CASSSLATPGAQYF. CDR3 nucleotides: TGTGCCAGCAGCTCACTAGCGACTCCGGGGGCCCAGTACTTC. The full variable domain, its missing parts supplied by reference TRBV7-6 and TRBJ2-5, is GAGVSQSPRYKVTKRGQDVALRCDPISGHVSLYWYRQALGQGPEFLTYFNYEAQQDKSGLPNDRFSAERPEGSISTLTIQRTEQRDSAMYRCASSSLATPGAQYFGPGTRLLVL.

V gene TRBV5-1 combines with J gene TRBJ2-1; a weak D match, TRBD2 (6 bases). CDR1 and CDR2 (germline): SGHRS, YFSETQ. Trimming took off 4 bases at V and 10 bases at J, with 15 bases between the two ends. The CDR3 totals 13 residues. Here the CDR3 DNA reads TGCGCCAGCAGCCCGTTGGAGGGACGAGAGCAGTTCTTC. Translated: CASSPLEGREQFF. The whole variable domain, remainder taken from reference TRBV5-1 and TRBJ2-1, is KAGVTQTPRYLIKTRGQQVTLSCSPISGHRSVSWYQQTPGQGLQFLFEYFSETQRNKGNFPGRFSGRQFSNSRSEMNVSTLELGDSALYLCASSPLEGREQFFGPGTRLTVL.

This clone was observed a single time. This chain uses TRBV11-2 with TRBJ2-7, with 8 positions matching TRBD1. Germline CDR1 SGHAT, CDR2 FQNNGV. With 3 bases clipped from V and 3 bases from J, the junction kept 4 bases outside the gene matches. This CDR3 region has 14 residues. In DNA form, the CDR3 reads TGTGCCAGCAGCTTGCTACAGGGGGGCTACGAGCAGTACTTC. Translated: CASSLLQGGYEQYF.

The J gene is TRBJ1-1, the V gene TRBV6-1; TRBD1 is a possible D gene (6 bases). Germline CDR1 is MNHNS and CDR2 is SASEGT. The V and J ends lost 11 bases and 4 bases respectively, with 20 bases between them. The CDR3 loop spans 14 amino acids. CDR3 coding DNA: TGTGCCGGTCAAACAGGGATTGCGAGCACTGAAGCTTTCTTT. It translates to CAGQTGIASTEAFF.

V and J are TRBV7-9 and TRBJ1-2; perhaps TRBD1 as D (6 bases). This CDR3 is 14 amino acids long. The germline V gene has CDR1 SEHNR and CDR2 FQNEAQ (reference sequence). Trimming took off 7 bases at V and 4 bases at J, with 16 bases between the two ends. CDR3 in DNA: TGTGCCAGCAACTCCAGGGGTCTAGTCTATGGCTACACCTTC. Encoded protein: CASNSRGLVYGYTF.

The chain couples TRBV7-9 to TRBJ1-2; D gene unclear. The CDR3 totals 13 residues. Germline V gene data show CDR1 as SEHNR and CDR2 as FQNEAQ (reference sequence). Trimming shortened V by 6 bases and J by 6 bases, and 14 bases separated the two germline ends. The CDR3, as DNA: TGTGCCAGCAGGAGAGACTTACGAAATGGCTACACCTTC. Protein: CASRRDLRNGYTF. Using reference TRBV7-9 and TRBJ1-2 for the parts outside the CDR3, the full variable domain is DTGVSQNPRHKITKRGQNVTFRCDPISEHNRLYWYRQTLGQGPEFLTYFQNEAQLEKSRLLSDRFSAERPKGSFSTLEIQRTEQGDSAMYLCASRRDLRNGYTFGSGTRLTVV.

In its sample, this clone was seen once. The chain employs TRBV23-1 and TRBJ2-7; D ambiguous. Being an ORF, TRBV23-1 has a function that is uncertain. The V and J ends lost 3 bases and 6 bases respectively, with 9 bases between them. This CDR3 comprises 12 residues. Here the CDR3 reads CASSHPGCEQYF. In DNA, the CDR3 is TGCGCCAGCAGTCACCCGGGTTGCGAGCAGTACTTC.

The J gene is TRBJ2-4, the V gene TRBV7-2; D is perhaps TRBD1 (6 bases). V lost 1 base and J 1 base, leaving 8 bases between the germline ends. Germline V gene lookup returns CDR1 SGHTA and CDR2 FQGNSA. The CDR3 is 15 residues long. The CDR3 nucleotides read TGTGCCAGCAGCTTAGTGGGGGCGGCCAAAAACATTCAGTACTTC. Its protein is CASSLVGAAKNIQYF.